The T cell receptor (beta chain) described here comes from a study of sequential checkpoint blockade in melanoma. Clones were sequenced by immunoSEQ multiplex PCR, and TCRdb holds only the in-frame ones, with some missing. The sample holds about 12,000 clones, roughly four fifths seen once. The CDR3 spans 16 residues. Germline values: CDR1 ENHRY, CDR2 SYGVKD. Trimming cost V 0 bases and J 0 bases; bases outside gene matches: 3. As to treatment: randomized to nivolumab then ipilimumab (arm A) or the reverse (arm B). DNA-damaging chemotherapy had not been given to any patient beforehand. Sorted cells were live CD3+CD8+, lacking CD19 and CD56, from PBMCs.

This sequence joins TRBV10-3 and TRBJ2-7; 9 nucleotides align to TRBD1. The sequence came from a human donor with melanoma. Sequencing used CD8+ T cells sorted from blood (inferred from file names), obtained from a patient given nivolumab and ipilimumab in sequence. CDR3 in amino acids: CAISESTGGSSYEQYF. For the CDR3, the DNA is TGTGCCATCAGTGAGTCGACAGGGGGAAGCTCCTACGAGCAGTACTTC.